The 11 T cell receptor beta chains reported below all come from one sample, sequenced in a study of HIV-infected patients and healthy controls. TCRdb called the 5' RACE reads again in MiXCR, with one record for every CDR3 protein. The table lists 55,000 to 70,000 distinct CDR3 sequences, about 19% of them singletons, with about 1.5% in the top ten. The sample taken for sequencing was CD4+ T cells from blood. These receptor sequences come from a human donor in good health.

This clonotype was seen repeatedly, ten times or more. This chain connects TRBV5-1 to TRBJ1-2, with D perhaps TRBD1 (5 bases). The V end lost 0 bases, the J end lost 4 bases, and 13 bases lay between the germline ends. The CDR3 consists of 15 residues. Germline CDR1 and CDR2: SGHRS and YFSETQ. The CDR3 bases are TGCGCCAGCAGCTTGGCCTTGGCAGGGACCTATGGCTACACCTTC. Its protein is CASSLALAGTYGYTF.

The genes are TRBV14 and TRBJ2-5; D is possibly TRBD1 (6 bases). V lost 0 bases and J 14 bases, leaving 16 bases between the germline ends. This CDR3 comprises 13 residues. Germline values: CDR1 SGHDN, CDR2 FVKESK. CDR3 sequence: CASSQDGAGGQYF. The CDR3 nucleotides read TGTGCCAGCAGCCAAGATGGAGCTGGGGGACAATACTTC. The full variable domain, in which reference TRBV14 and TRBJ2-5 provide the parts outside the CDR3, is EAGVTQFPSHSVIEKGQTVTLRCDPISGHDNLYWYRRVMGKEIKFLLHFVKESKQDESGMPNNRFLAERTGGTYSTLKVQPAELEDSGVYFCASSQDGAGGQYFGPGTRLLVL.

This clonotype was seen ten or more times. This chain joins TRBV6-5 and TRBJ2-5, with D unresolved. The germline V gene has CDR1 MNHEY and CDR2 SVGAGI. This CDR3 has 16 residues. V was clipped by 0 bases and J by 1 base, with 12 bases between them. DNA of the CDR3: TGTGCCAGCAGTTACTCTCCTGGCAGCCTCCAAGAGACCCAGTACTTC. This sequence encodes CASSYSPGSLQETQYF.

This clonotype was recorded many times. The CDR3 region has the DNA TGTGCCAGCTCACCACTGACGGGCTATGGCTACACCTTC. Protein product: CASSPLTGYGYTF. The genes are TRBV18 and TRBJ1-2, with no clear D. Per the germline V gene, CDR1 is KGHSH and CDR2 is LQKENI. The CDR3 is made up of 13 amino acids. V lost 1 base and J lost 4, with 7 bases in between.

J is TRBJ2-3 and V is TRBV5-1, with D uncertain. The CDR3 consists of 13 residues. V was trimmed by 0 bases and J by 4 bases, leaving 6 bases between them. Per the germline V gene, CDR1 is SGHRS and CDR2 is YFSETQ. Here the CDR3 reads CASSLGQADTQYF. The CDR3 DNA reads as TGCGCCAGCAGCTTGGGGCAGGCAGATACGCAGTATTTT.

V is TRBV12-3 or TRBV12-4 and J is TRBJ2-3; TRBD2 matches at 12 bases. CDR3 length: 15 residues. V dropped 1 base and J dropped 5; count of bases not matched to a gene: 1. In DNA, the CDR3 is TGTGCCAGCAGTTTAGGGGGACTAGCGGGAGATACGCAGTATTTT. Its protein product is CASSLGGLAGDTQYF.

This chain joins TRBV7-6 and TRBJ2-6; tentatively, D is TRBD2 (7 bases). The germline CDR1 and CDR2 sequences are SGHVS and FNYEAQ. The CDR3 is made up of 20 amino acids. V was trimmed by 5 bases and J by 0 bases, leaving 23 bases between them. In nucleotides, the CDR3 is TGTGCCAGCAGCCAACTACCCCTCGCGGGGGCCTCCTCTGGGGCCAACGTCCTGACTTTC. Encoded protein: CASSQLPLAGASSGANVLTF.

This clonotype occurred many times. The V call is TRBV7-9, the J call TRBJ1-2; 7 bases line up with TRBD1. Germline-derived CDR1 and CDR2 are SEHNR and FQNEAQ (reference sequence). The V and J ends lost 1 base and 7 bases, in that order; junction bases with no gene match: 3. The CDR3 contains 13 residues. The DNA of the CDR3 is TGTGCCAGCAGCTTAGAGGGGGCCGTTGGCTACACCTTC. This codes for CASSLEGAVGYTF.

This clonotype has just a few counts. This chain connects TRBV6-1 to TRBJ1-5; 10 bases are a match to TRBD1. Trimming removed 6 bases from V and 0 bases from J; junction bases left unmatched: 14. CDR3 length equals 19 residues. The V gene's germline CDR1 is MNHNS and CDR2 SASEGT. The CDR3 here is CASRPFQGQGSISNQPQHF. The CDR3 coding sequence is TGTGCCAGCAGACCATTCCAGGGACAGGGGTCGATTAGCAATCAGCCCCAGCATTTT.

This clonotype was seen a handful of times. The genes are TRBV20-1 and TRBJ1-5, with D possibly being TRBD1 (6 bases). From germline, CDR1 is DFQATT and CDR2 SNEGSKA (reference sequence). V gave up 3 bases and J gave up 4 bases, with 10 bases separating them. This CDR3 region has 13 residues. CDR3 nucleotide sequence: TGCAGTGCTAGGGGTGACAGGAATCAGCCCCAGCATTTT. It codes for CSARGDRNQPQHF.

The chain couples TRBV6-2 or TRBV6-3 to TRBJ2-7; D is uncertain. Germline assignment: CDR1 MNHEY and CDR2 SVGEGT. Between the trimmed V and J ends, which lost 10 bases and 2 bases, there was a span of 21 bases. CDR3 length: 15 residues. The CDR3 here is CATLLSLGLAYEQYF. CDR3 in DNA: TGTGCCACCTTACTTAGCCTGGGATTAGCCTACGAGCAGTACTTC.